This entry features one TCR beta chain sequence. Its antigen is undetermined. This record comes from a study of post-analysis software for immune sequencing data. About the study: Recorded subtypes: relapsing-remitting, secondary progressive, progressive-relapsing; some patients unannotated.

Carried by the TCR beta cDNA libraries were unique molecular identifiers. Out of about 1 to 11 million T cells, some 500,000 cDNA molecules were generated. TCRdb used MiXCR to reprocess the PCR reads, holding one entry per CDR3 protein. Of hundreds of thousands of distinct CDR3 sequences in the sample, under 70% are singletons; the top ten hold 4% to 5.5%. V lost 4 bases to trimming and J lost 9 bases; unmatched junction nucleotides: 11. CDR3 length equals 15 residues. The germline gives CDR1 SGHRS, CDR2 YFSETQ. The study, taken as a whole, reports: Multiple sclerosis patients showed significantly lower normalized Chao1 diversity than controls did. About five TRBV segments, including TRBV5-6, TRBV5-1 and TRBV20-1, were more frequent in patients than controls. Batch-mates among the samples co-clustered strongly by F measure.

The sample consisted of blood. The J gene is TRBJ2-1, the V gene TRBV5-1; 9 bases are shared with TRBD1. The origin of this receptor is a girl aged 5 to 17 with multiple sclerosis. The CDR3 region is CASSLGTGTWGEQFF. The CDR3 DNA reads TGCGCCAGCAGCCTGGGGACAGGGACCTGGGGTGAGCAGTTCTTC.